A selection of T cell receptor beta chains follows, all from one sample in a study of blood T cell repertoires in COVID-19. Only in-frame clones appear in the TCRdb table, and some are missing; sequencing was by immunoSEQ multiplex PCR. The sample holds tens of thousands of clones, under 95% seen once. The sample consisted of peripheral blood. Source of these receptors: a man in his forties or fifties with acute or convalescent COVID-19. Both conserved end residues are part of each CDR3. A D gene is named only where the DNA matches it firmly. Size is omitted from some rows. Given values are once, few, many or a class for expanded clones.

clone size,J gene,V gene,D gene,CDR3 protein,CDR3 DNA
-,TRBJ1-2,TRBV30,-,CARGRRGYGYTF,TGTGCCCGAGGCCGGAGGGGCTATGGCTACACCTTC
few,TRBJ1-2,TRBV12-3/TRBV12-4,TRBD1,CASSSRTGSGYTF,TGTGCCAGCAGTTCGCGGACAGGGAGTGGCTACACCTTC
-,TRBJ2-1,TRBV29-1,TRBD2,CSVPMSGGTSSYNEQFF,TGCAGCGTCCCAATGAGCGGGGGTACTAGCTCCTACAATGAGCAGTTCTTC
-,TRBJ1-1,TRBV12-3/TRBV12-4,-,CASSLGLEAFF,TGTGCCAGCAGTTTAGGTTTAGAAGCTTTCTTT
-,TRBJ1-2,TRBV7-8,-,CASSRGGDYGYTF,TGTGCCAGCAGCAGGGGGGGCGACTATGGCTACACCTTC
-,TRBJ1-5,TRBV21-1,-,CAKDSIGNSNQPQHF,TGTGCCAAGGACTCAATTGGAAATAGCAATCAGCCCCAGCATTTT
-,TRBJ1-6,TRBV4-2,TRBD1,CASSRGQGANSPLHF,TGTGCCAGCAGCCGGGGACAGGGGGCTAATTCACCCCTCCACTTT
-,TRBJ2-5,TRBV18,-,CASSPTTQETQYF,TGTGCCAGCTCACCTACTACCCAGGAGACCCAGTACTTC
few,TRBJ2-1,TRBV6-5,-,CASSHILNEQFF,TGTGCCAGCAGCCACATCCTCAATGAGCAGTTCTTC
few,TRBJ2-7,TRBV5-6,-,CASSLATGTGEQYF,TGTGCCAGCAGCTTAGCGACAGGGACTGGAGAGCAGTACTTC
-,TRBJ1-4,TRBV7-2,-,CASSSTAGPGEKLFF,TGTGCCAGCAGCTCGACCGCCGGGCCAGGGGAAAAACTGTTTTTT
-,TRBJ2-3,TRBV7-8,-,CASSLAHRQGDTQYF,TGTGCCAGCAGCTTAGCGCATCGTCAGGGAGATACGCAGTATTTT
-,TRBJ2-2,TRBV11-2,TRBD2,CASSLTSGNTGELFF,TGTGCCAGCAGCTTAACTAGCGGAAACACCGGGGAGCTGTTTTTT